A single sample gave rise to the 23 T cell receptor beta chains below, sequenced in a study of CD8 T cells in Susac syndrome. Random hexamers were used to reverse transcribe an amount of about 0.45 to 1 ug RNA. TCRdb reprocessed the immunoSEQ multiplex PCR reads via MiXCR and lists one record per CDR3 protein. This table holds roughly 330,000 distinct CDR3 sequences, 92% found once. Sequenced material: CD4+ T cells from PBMCs. The source is a human donor with multiple sclerosis.

The chain has TRBV7-9 and TRBJ2-3; 8 bases line up with TRBD2. V trimming: 5 bases; J trimming: 3 bases; junction bases outside the gene matches: 4. CDR3 length: 14 residues. Per the germline V gene, CDR1 is SEHNR and CDR2 is FQNEAQ (reference sequence). CDR3 DNA: TGTGCCAGCAGCCCGACTAGCGCGACAGATACGCAGTATTTT. This gives the protein CASSPTSATDTQYF.

This chain links TRBV5-1 with TRBJ1-2; the D gene is possibly TRBD1 (5 bases). V was clipped by 4 bases and J by 0 bases, with 16 bases between them. Germline V gene lookup returns CDR1 SGHRS and CDR2 YFSETQ. CDR3 length: 16 residues. Here the CDR3 reads CASSTKAGTANYGYTF. CDR3 in DNA: TGCGCCAGCAGCACTAAGGCCGGGACGGCTAACTATGGCTACACCTTC.

This clonotype appeared once. The chain carries TRBV2 and TRBJ2-1, with 11 bases that match TRBD2. Per germline, CDR1 SNHLY and CDR2 FYNNEI. This CDR3 spans 15 amino acids. V gave up 1 base and J gave up 13 bases; unmatched junction bases: 9. CDR3 in DNA: TGTGCCAGCAGTGAAGTCCTAGCGGGGGGCCGGGGCCAGTTCTTC. This sequence encodes CASSEVLAGGRGQFF. The full variable domain, rest sourced from reference TRBV2 and TRBJ2-1, is EPEVTQTPSHQVTQMGQEVILRCVPISNHLYFYWYRQILGQKVEFLVSFYNNEISEKSEIFDDQFSVERPDGSNFTLKIRSTKLEDSAMYFCASSEVLAGGRGQFFGPGTRLTVL.

The rearrangement links TRBV7-2 to TRBJ2-7; 14 bases are a match to TRBD2. J lost 5 bases, V lost 7 bases, and 4 bases had no gene match. The CDR3 totals 14 residues. The V gene's germline CDR1 is SGHTA and CDR2 FQGNSA. CDR3 sequence reads: CASTSGLAGDEQYF. DNA of the CDR3: TGTGCCAGCACCTCGGGACTAGCGGGGGACGAGCAGTACTTC. Full variable domain (missing parts from reference TRBV7-2 and TRBJ2-7): GAGVSQSPSNKVTEKGKDVELRCDPISGHTALYWYRQSLGQGLEFLIYFQGNSAPDKSGLPSDRFSAERTGGSVSTLTIQRTQQEDSAVYLCASTSGLAGDEQYFGPGTRLTVT.

The genes are TRBV7-2 and TRBJ1-2; D gene uncertain. The CDR3 is made up of 15 amino acids. V was cut by 2 bases and J by 8 bases, with 18 bases left in between. The germline V gene encodes CDR1 SGHTA and CDR2 FQGNSA. The CDR3 region has the DNA TGTGCCAGCAGCTTATACCCGGGTACCTCGAAAGGCTACACCTTC. Translation: CASSLYPGTSKGYTF. Drawing the rest from reference TRBV7-2 and TRBJ1-2, the complete variable domain is GAGVSQSPSNKVTEKGKDVELRCDPISGHTALYWYRQSLGQGLEFLIYFQGNSAPDKSGLPSDRFSAERTGGSVSTLTIQRTQQEDSAVYLCASSLYPGTSKGYTFGSGTRLTVV.

This chain connects TRBV7-2 to TRBJ1-1; D gene ambiguous. Trimming pared 3 bases from V and 0 bases from J, leaving 11 bases between. This CDR3 is built from 15 residues. CDR1 and CDR2 from the germline V gene are SGHTA and FQGNSA. The CDR3 coding sequence is TGTGCCAGCAGCTTGGGGTGGCTTCTGAACACTGAAGCTTTCTTT. Encoded protein: CASSLGWLLNTEAFF. Variable domain in full (rest from reference TRBV7-2 and TRBJ1-1): GAGVSQSPSNKVTEKGKDVELRCDPISGHTALYWYRQSLGQGLEFLIYFQGNSAPDKSGLPSDRFSAERTGGSVSTLTIQRTQQEDSAVYLCASSLGWLLNTEAFFGQGTRLTVV.

This chain links TRBV5-1 with TRBJ2-1, with D possibly TRBD2 on 6 matching bases. Trimming took 3 bases from V and 7 from J, leaving 23 bases between them. The CDR3 spans 17 residues. The germline V gene has CDR1 SGHRS and CDR2 YFSETQ. DNA of the CDR3: TGCGCCAGCAGCTCCTCGCGGGGCCCTGAGGGTCGTAATGAGCAGTTCTTC. As protein: CASSSSRGPEGRNEQFF.

The chain links TRBV9 to TRBJ2-3; 8 nucleotides align to TRBD2. The V gene's germline CDR1 is SGDLS and CDR2 YYNGEE. The CDR3 loop spans 16 amino acids. After removal of 4 bases from V and 0 bases from J, the junction contained 7 bases not matched to a gene. CDR3 DNA sequence: TGTGCCAGCAGCCTATTTAGCGGGACCAGCACAGATACGCAGTATTTT. Protein product: CASSLFSGTSTDTQYF.

CDR3: CAWTATGARQPQHF. CDR3 sequence (DNA): TGTGCCTGGACTGCGACAGGGGCAAGGCAGCCCCAGCATTTT. The chain recombines TRBV30 with TRBJ1-5, with 8 bases lining up with TRBD1. Germline loops: CDR1 GTSNPN, CDR2 SVGIG (reference sequence). The ends lost 4 bases at V and 7 bases at J; junction bases unmatched: 9. The CDR3 has 14 residues.

The V and J genes are TRBV20-1 and TRBJ1-2; D call uncertain. Deletions cut 2 bases from V and 7 bases from J, with 8 bases between. CDR1 is DFQATT, CDR2 SNEGSKA, per germline (reference sequence). The length of the CDR3 is 11 residues. CDR3 DNA: TGCAGTGCTAGATCCCCGGGTGGCTACACCTTC. Its translation: CSARSPGGYTF.

V usage is TRBV2 and J usage is TRBJ1-1; TRBD1 is a possible D gene (6 bases). Between the trimmed V and J ends, which lost 6 bases and 1 base, there was a span of 12 bases. Looked up from germline, CDR1 is SNHLY and CDR2 is FYNNEI. The CDR3 sequence is 14 residues long. The CDR3 loop is CASRSQGQNTEAFF. Written as DNA, the CDR3 is TGTGCCAGCAGATCCCAGGGGCAGAACACTGAAGCTTTCTTT.

The rearrangement joins TRBV30 to TRBJ2-2, with D perhaps being TRBD1 or TRBD2 (5 bases each). V lost 0 bases to trimming and J lost 0 bases, with 8 bases between them. The CDR3 runs to 15 residues. Germline values: CDR1 GTSNPN, CDR2 SVGIG (reference sequence). DNA of the CDR3: TGTGCCTGGAGTGTTGGGACGGCGAACACCGGGGAGCTGTTTTTT. This sequence encodes CAWSVGTANTGELFF.

Concerning this clonotype: Its ends do not fully match the called genes, so a read error is possible. The J gene is TRBJ1-2, the V gene TRBV4-3; D perhaps matches TRBD1 (6 bases). The germline V gene has CDR1 LGHNA and CDR2 YSLEER. The CDR3 consists of 15 residues. The CDR3 sequence: CASTQGTGPLYGYTF. CDR3 sequence (DNA): TGCGCCAGCACCCAAGGAACAGGGCCCCTCTATGGCTACACCTTC.

CDR3 DNA sequence: TGCAGCGTTGCCCCGGACAGCAGGAACACCGGGGAGCTGTTTTTT. Its translation: CSVAPDSRNTGELFF. This sequence joins TRBV29-1 and TRBJ2-2; D is possibly TRBD1 (6 bases). The CDR3 has 15 residues. V was trimmed by 4 bases and J by 1 base, leaving 13 bases between them. Looked up from germline, CDR1 is SQVTM and CDR2 is ANQGSEA.

V gene TRBV19 combines with J gene TRBJ1-1; D gene uncertain. Trimming took 2 bases from V and 5 from J, leaving 0 bases between them. The CDR3 totals 10 residues. Germline V gene lookup returns CDR1 LNHDA and CDR2 SQIVND (reference sequence). The DNA of the CDR3 is TGTGCCAGTAGTATAACTGAAGCTTTCTTT. Protein product: CASSITEAFF. Complete variable domain (other parts from reference TRBV19 and TRBJ1-1): DGGITQSPKYLFRKEGQNVTLSCEQNLNHDAMYWYRQDPGQGLRLIYYSQIVNDFQKGDIAEGYSVSREKKESFPLTVTSAQKNPTAFYLCASSITEAFFGQGTRLTVV.

V is TRBV30 and J is TRBJ2-1; 7 nucleotides line up with TRBD1. Trimming took 3 bases from V and 15 from J; bases not matched to a gene: 8. The germline V gene has CDR1 GTSNPN and CDR2 SVGIG (reference sequence). The CDR3 totals 11 residues. As DNA, the CDR3 is TGTGCCTGGAGACCCCGACAGGGTTGGTTCTTC. It translates to CAWRPRQGWFF. Looking up the rest from reference TRBV30 and TRBJ2-1 gives the full variable domain: SQTIHQWPATLVQPVGSPLSLECTVEGTSNPNLYWYRQAAGRGLQLLFYSVGIGQISSEVPQNLSASRPQDRQFILSSKKLLLSDSGFYLCAWRPRQGWFFGPGTRLTVL.

The V gene is TRBV12-3 or TRBV12-4, the J gene TRBJ2-5; D perhaps matches TRBD2 (6 bases). The V gene lost 4 bases and the J gene lost 4 bases, with 19 bases spanning the gap. The CDR3 loop spans 16 amino acids. The CDR3 sequence: CASSSGSRGTRETQYF. The CDR3 DNA reads as TGTGCCAGCAGTTCCGGGAGTAGAGGAACCCGAGAGACCCAGTACTTC.

The chain combines TRBV12-3 or TRBV12-4 with TRBJ2-5; possibly TRBD1 for D (6 bases). This CDR3 has 16 residues. V was pared by 4 bases and J by 2 bases, with 17 bases between. The CDR3 loop reads CASSSLWTVRQETQYF. In DNA, the CDR3 is TGTGCCAGCAGTTCGCTTTGGACAGTGAGACAAGAGACCCAGTACTTC.

V gene TRBV6-5 combines with J gene TRBJ1-4; the match to TRBD1 covers 9 bases. CDR1 and CDR2 (germline): MNHEY, SVGAGI. The CDR3 is made up of 15 amino acids. V shed 6 bases, J shed 2 bases, and the junction held 4 bases outside the gene matches. The CDR3 nucleotides read TGTGCCAGCAGGATTACAGGGGGCACTAATGAAAAACTGTTTTTT. Its protein is CASRITGGTNEKLFF.

V is TRBV30 and J is TRBJ1-4; possibly TRBD1 for D (6 bases). Trimming removed 4 bases from V and 12 bases from J, with 15 bases in between. This CDR3 has 12 amino acids. Germline values: CDR1 GTSNPN, CDR2 SVGIG (reference sequence). CDR3 coding DNA: TGTGCCTGGAACATCAGGGGCAGGCAACTGTTTTTT. Translated, it gives CAWNIRGRQLFF.

The CDR3 reads CASSRRVGGNTGELFF. The CDR3 DNA sequence: TGTGCCAGCAGCCGACGTGTAGGGGGTAACACCGGGGAGCTGTTTTTT. The chain links TRBV3-1 to TRBJ2-2, with D perhaps TRBD1 (6 bases). Trimming removed 4 bases from V and 2 bases from J, with 14 bases in between. CDR1 is LGHDT and CDR2 is YNNKEL in the germline V gene (reference sequence). The CDR3 loop spans 16 amino acids.

V and J are TRBV7-2 and TRBJ1-3; D ambiguous. Trimming stripped 3 bases from V and 0 bases from J, with 9 bases between. The CDR3 runs 15 residues. Germline CDR1 is SGHTA and CDR2 is FQGNSA. CDR3 nucleotide sequence: TGTGCCAGCAGCTTCGAGGGTCGCTCTGGAAACACCATATATTTT. Its protein is CASSFEGRSGNTIYF. Full variable domain (rest looked up from reference TRBV7-2 and TRBJ1-3): GAGVSQSPSNKVTEKGKDVELRCDPISGHTALYWYRQSLGQGLEFLIYFQGNSAPDKSGLPSDRFSAERTGGSVSTLTIQRTQQEDSAVYLCASSFEGRSGNTIYFGEGSWLTVV.

The chain links TRBV18 to TRBJ2-1, with 7 bases aligning to TRBD1. The CDR3 spans 16 residues. V shed 5 bases, J shed 8 bases, and the junction held 15 bases outside the gene matches. Germline V CDR1 and CDR2: KGHSH, LQKENI. CDR3 residues: CASSSRQGTRNDEQFF. DNA for the CDR3: TGTGCCAGCTCATCACGACAGGGTACACGGAACGATGAGCAGTTCTTC.